What follows describes a single T cell receptor (beta chain). The antigen it recognizes is unknown. Base qualities are not recorded, but no much larger clone differs from it by a single base. The source of the sample is a study of T cell changes during pregnancy in multiple sclerosis (dated by TCRdb to about 2019). Turning to the overall study: In women with multiple sclerosis, the researchers looked at how the T cell repertoire shifted as pregnancy progressed.

V lost 6 bases and J lost 8 bases; the stretch between them is 14 bases long. In the germline V gene, CDR1 corresponds to MNHEY and CDR2 to SVGAGI. There are 14 amino acids in the CDR3, from cysteine to phenylalanine inclusive. The DNA shown is the 42-base CDR3, in frame from base 1. The library was prepared using the immunoSEQ multiplex PCR assay. Imported from immuneACCESS, the table was reduced by TCRdb to in-frame sequences with V and J called. These copies leave out some clones; in studies compared against another copy, an unresolved V gene accounts for under half, and the cause of the remainder is not known. This sample lists some 100,000 clones; 94% were detected once. The top ten hold about 0.9% of the sample.

The clonotype originates from a female donor with multiple sclerosis, enrolled in a pregnancy study. The receptor chain draws on TRBV6-5 and TRBJ2-6; the D segment cannot be called with confidence. The source material was peripheral blood, sampled before pregnancy. The DNA is TGTGCCAGCAGCCACCATAAAACTTCCAACGTCCTGACTTTC. This is translated as CASSHHKTSNVLTF.